The clone carrying this T cell receptor beta chain was counted only a few times. The target antigen is unknown. The data are from a study of Graves' ophthalmopathy and Graves' hyperthyroidism. The wider study: Ophthalmopathy not arising within 18 months of follow-up defined hyperthyroidism as stable. General study points: Between ophthalmopathy and stable hyperthyroidism, a 13-signature model drew a separation with about 85% sensitivity and approximately 77% specificity.

The V gene's germline CDR1 is MNHNS and CDR2 SASEGT. The CDR3 contains 13 residues. V lost 6 bases and J lost 4, with 12 bases in between. TCR beta CDR3 amplification used RNA transcripts. HTBI-primed RT-PCR formed the first round, and a multiplex PCR formed the second. TCRdb passed the multiplex PCR reads through MiXCR, listing each CDR3 protein once. The top ten hold over 8.5% of the sample, which has approximately 1.2 million distinct CDR3 sequences, about 35% seen once. Newly diagnosed, the hyperthyroidism patients had under 2 months' duration and were aged 18 to 65. Material for sequencing was peripheral blood or thyroid tissue (not recorded which). This receptor was obtained from an adult man with Graves' hyperthyroidism. The chain has TRBV6-1 and TRBJ1-1, with D uncertain. In DNA, the CDR3 is TGTGCCAGCAGGCAAGAGGGAAGCACTGAAGCTTTCTTT. Protein: CASRQEGSTEAFF.